The rows below give T cell receptor beta chains drawn from one sample of a study of cytomegalovirus exposure and HLA in healthy donors. Clones were read by immunoSEQ multiplex PCR, and TCRdb kept only the in-frame ones, dropping some. The sample holds 170,000 or so clones, 75% to 85% seen once. Sequenced sample: PBMCs. These receptors all stem from a woman between 45 and 65 years old in good health and CMV-seropositive. Both conserved end residues are part of each CDR3. A D gene is named only where the DNA matches it firmly.

j_call v_call cdr3_length d_call cdr3_nt cdr3_aa
TRBJ1-2 TRBV6-1 15 TRBD1 TGTGCCAGCAGTGAAGCGGCGGGACAGTCCTATGGCTACACCTTC CASSEAAGQSYGYTF
TRBJ1-4 TRBV4-2 14 TRBD1 TGTGCCAGCAGCCAAGCAGGGGGCGTAGAAAAACTGTTTTTT CASSQAGGVEKLFF
TRBJ2-5 TRBV27 15 TRBD2 TGTGCCAGCAGTTGGGACGGGACTAGCGGGGGGACCCAGTACTTC CASSWDGTSGGTQYF
TRBJ1-2 TRBV11-3 14 - TGTGCCAGCAGCGGGCTTACAATGGGCTATGGCTACACCTTC CASSGLTMGYGYTF
TRBJ2-6 TRBV6-1 15 TRBD1 TGTGCCAGCAGACTGACAGGGGCTGGGGCCAACGTCCTGACTTTC CASRLTGAGANVLTF
TRBJ2-7 TRBV30 13 - TGTGCCTGGAGCCCAGACCCGAGGATTGAGCAGTACTTC CAWSPDPRIEQYF
TRBJ2-1 TRBV9 16 - TGTGCCAGCAGCCCGGTAGACTCCGGGGGCTACAATGAGCAGTTCTTC CASSPVDSGGYNEQFF
TRBJ2-3 TRBV6-1 12 - TGTGCCAGCAGTGAAGCGCGGGTCCGTCCGTATTTT CASSEARVRPYF
TRBJ2-3 TRBV5-1 15 TRBD1 TGCGCCAGCAGCTTATACAGGGACAGGGAGGATACGCAGTATTTT CASSLYRDREDTQYF
TRBJ2-1 TRBV12-5 16 - TGTGCTAGTGCCTCCATAACAGGGCTTGACTACAATGAGCAGTTCTTC CASASITGLDYNEQFF
TRBJ2-7 TRBV30 14 TRBD1 TGTGCCTGGAGTGCCACAGACAGGGGCTACGAGCAGTACTTC CAWSATDRGYEQYF